This T cell receptor beta chain was found in a study of T cells after yellow fever vaccination. In this sample, this clonotype turned up a few times. MiXCR, run by TCRdb on the 5' RACE reads, gives a single entry per CDR3 protein. This sample has around 310,000 distinct CDR3 sequences, with 3.5% to 4.5% found just once. The starting material was PBMCs, obtained 15 days after the yellow fever booster vaccination. This sequence originates from a young man who received the YFV17D yellow fever vaccine.

The CDR3 loop is CASSFSEGPQETQYF. CDR3 nucleotide sequence: TGTGCCAGCAGCTTTTCGGAAGGACCTCAAGAGACCCAGTACTTC. The chain carries TRBV7-6 and TRBJ2-5; D not certain. The CDR3 sequence is 15 residues long. The V gene's germline CDR1 is SGHVS and CDR2 FNYEAQ. Trimming cost V 3 bases and J 2 bases, with 13 bases left between them.